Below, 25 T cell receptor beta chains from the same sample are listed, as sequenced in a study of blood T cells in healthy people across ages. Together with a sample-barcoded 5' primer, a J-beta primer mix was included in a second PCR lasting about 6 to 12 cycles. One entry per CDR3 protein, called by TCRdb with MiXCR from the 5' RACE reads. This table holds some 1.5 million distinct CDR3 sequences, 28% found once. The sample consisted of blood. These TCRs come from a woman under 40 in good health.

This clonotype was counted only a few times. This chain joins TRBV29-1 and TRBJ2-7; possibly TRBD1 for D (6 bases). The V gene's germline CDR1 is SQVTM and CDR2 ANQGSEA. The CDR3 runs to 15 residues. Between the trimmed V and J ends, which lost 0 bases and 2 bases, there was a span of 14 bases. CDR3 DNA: TGCAGCGTTGAAGATTCACAGGGACCAACCTACGAGCAGTACTTC. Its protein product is CSVEDSQGPTYEQYF.

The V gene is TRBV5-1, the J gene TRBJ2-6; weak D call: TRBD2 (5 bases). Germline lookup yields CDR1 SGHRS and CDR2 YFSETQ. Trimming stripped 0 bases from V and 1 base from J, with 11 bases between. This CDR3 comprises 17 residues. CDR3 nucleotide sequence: TGCGCCAGCAGCTTGGGAGCGGTTTTTTCTGGGGCCAACGTCCTGACTTTC. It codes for CASSLGAVFSGANVLTF.

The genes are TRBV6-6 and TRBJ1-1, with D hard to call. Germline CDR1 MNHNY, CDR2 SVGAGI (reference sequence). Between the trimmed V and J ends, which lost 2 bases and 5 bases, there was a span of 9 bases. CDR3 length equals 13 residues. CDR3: CASSYAVETEAFF. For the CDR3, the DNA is TGTGCCAGCAGTTACGCAGTGGAGACTGAAGCTTTCTTT.

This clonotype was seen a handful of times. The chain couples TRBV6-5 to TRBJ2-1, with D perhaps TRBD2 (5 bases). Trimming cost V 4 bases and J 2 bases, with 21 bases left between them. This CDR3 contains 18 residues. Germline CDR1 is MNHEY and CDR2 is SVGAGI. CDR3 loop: CASSFLPKLVAPYNEQFF. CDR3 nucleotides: TGTGCCAGCAGTTTTCTCCCTAAACTAGTGGCTCCCTACAATGAGCAGTTCTTC.

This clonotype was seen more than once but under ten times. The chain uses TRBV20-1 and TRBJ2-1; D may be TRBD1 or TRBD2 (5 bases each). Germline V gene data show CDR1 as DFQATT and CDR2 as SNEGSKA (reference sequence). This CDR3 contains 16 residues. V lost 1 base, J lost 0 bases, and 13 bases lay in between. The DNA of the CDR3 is TGCAGTGCTAGAGCTCGGGGCCGTCACTCCTACAATGAGCAGTTCTTC. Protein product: CSARARGRHSYNEQFF.

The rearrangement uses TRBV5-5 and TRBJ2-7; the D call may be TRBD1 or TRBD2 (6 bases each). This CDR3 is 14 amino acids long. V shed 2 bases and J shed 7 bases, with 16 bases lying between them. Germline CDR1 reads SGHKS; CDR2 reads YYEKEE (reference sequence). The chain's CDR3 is CASSLGGPNNEQYF. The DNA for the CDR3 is TGTGCCAGCAGCTTAGGGGGGCCGAACAATGAGCAGTACTTC.

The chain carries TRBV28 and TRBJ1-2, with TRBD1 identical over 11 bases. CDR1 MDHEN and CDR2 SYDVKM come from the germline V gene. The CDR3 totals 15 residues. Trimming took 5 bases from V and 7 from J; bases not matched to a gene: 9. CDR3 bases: TGTGCCAGCAGTCCGTGGACAGGGGGCTATAGTGGCTACACCTTC. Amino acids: CASSPWTGGYSGYTF.

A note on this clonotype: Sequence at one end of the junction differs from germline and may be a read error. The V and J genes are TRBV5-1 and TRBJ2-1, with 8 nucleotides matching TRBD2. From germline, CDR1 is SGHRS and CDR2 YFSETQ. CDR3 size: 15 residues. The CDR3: CASSGTSGSSNEQFF. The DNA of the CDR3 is TGCGCCAGCAGCGGAACTAGCGGATCCTCCAATGAGCAGTTCTTC.

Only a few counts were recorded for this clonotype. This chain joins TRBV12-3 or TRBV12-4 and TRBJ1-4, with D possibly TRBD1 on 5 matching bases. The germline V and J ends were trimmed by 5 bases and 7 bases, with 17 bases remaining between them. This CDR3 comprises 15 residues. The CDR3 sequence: CASSRGARGGEKLFF. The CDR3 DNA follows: TGTGCCAGCAGTCGAGGGGCGAGGGGAGGTGAAAAACTGTTTTTT.

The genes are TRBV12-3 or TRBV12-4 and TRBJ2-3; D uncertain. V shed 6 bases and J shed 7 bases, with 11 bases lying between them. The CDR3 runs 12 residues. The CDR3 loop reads CASRPNSNTQYF. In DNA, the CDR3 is TGTGCCAGCAGACCGAACAGTAATACGCAGTATTTT.

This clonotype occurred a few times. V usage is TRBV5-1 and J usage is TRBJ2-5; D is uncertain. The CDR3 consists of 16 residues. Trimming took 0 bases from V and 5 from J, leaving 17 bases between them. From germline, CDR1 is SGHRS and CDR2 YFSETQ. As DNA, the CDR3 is TGCGCCAGCAGCTTGGGAGTTGCAGGAATGGGGGAGACCCAGTACTTC. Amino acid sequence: CASSLGVAGMGETQYF. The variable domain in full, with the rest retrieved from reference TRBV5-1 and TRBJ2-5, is KAGVTQTPRYLIKTRGQQVTLSCSPISGHRSVSWYQQTPGQGLQFLFEYFSETQRNKGNFPGRFSGRQFSNSRSEMNVSTLELGDSALYLCASSLGVAGMGETQYFGPGTRLLVL.

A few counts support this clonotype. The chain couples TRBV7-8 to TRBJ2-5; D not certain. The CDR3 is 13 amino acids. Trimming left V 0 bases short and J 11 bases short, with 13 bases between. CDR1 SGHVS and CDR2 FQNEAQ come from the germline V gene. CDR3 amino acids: CASSLAPLDKQYF. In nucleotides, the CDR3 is TGTGCCAGCAGCTTAGCTCCCCTTGACAAGCAGTACTTC.

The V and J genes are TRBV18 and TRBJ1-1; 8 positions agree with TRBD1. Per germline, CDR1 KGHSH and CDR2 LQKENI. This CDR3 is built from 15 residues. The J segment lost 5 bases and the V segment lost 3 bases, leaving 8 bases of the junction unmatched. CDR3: CASSPDRAGETEAFF. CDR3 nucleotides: TGTGCCAGCTCACCGGACAGGGCCGGGGAGACTGAAGCTTTCTTT.

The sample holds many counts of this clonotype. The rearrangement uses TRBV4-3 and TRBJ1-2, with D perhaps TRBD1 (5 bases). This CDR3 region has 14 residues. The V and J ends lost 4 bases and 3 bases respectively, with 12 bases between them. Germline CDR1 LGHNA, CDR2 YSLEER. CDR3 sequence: CASSRRWGDYGYTF. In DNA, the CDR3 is TGCGCCAGCAGCCGTCGTTGGGGGGACTATGGCTACACCTTC.

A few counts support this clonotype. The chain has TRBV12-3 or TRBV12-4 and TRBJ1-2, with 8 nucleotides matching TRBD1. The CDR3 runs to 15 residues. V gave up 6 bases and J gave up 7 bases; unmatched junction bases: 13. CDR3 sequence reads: CASSPFDRGQFGYTF. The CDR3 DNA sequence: TGTGCCAGCAGCCCCTTCGACAGGGGTCAATTTGGCTACACCTTC.

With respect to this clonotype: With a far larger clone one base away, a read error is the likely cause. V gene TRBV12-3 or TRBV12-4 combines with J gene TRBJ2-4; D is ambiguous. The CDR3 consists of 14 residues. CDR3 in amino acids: CASSLDGTKNVQYF. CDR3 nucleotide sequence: TGTGCCAGCAGTTTAGACGGAACCAAAAACGTTCAGTACTTC.

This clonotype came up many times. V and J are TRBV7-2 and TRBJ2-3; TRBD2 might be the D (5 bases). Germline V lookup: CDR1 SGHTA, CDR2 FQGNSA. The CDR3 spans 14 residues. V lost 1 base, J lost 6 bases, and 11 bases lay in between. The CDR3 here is CASSLGSEFDTQYF. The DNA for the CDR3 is TGTGCCAGCAGCTTAGGTAGCGAGTTCGATACGCAGTATTTT.

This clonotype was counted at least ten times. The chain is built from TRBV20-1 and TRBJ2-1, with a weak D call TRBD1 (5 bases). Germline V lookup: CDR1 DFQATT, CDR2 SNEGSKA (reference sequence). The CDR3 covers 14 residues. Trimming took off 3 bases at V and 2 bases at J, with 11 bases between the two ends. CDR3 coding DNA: TGCAGTGCTAGGGACCCCAGGGCCTACAATGAGCAGTTCTTC. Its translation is CSARDPRAYNEQFF.

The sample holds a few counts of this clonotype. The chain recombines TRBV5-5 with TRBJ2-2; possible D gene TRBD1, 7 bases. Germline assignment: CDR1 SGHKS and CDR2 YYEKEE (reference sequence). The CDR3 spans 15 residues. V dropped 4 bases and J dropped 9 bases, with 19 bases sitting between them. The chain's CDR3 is CASSPEGARTRELFF. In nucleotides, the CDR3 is TGTGCCAGCAGCCCGGAGGGGGCGCGGACCAGGGAGCTGTTTTTT.

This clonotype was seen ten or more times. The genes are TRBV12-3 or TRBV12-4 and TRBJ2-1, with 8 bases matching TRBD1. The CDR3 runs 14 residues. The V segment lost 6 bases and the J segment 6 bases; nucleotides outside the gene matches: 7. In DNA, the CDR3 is TGTGCCAGCAGCCCCAGACAGGGGAGCAATGAGCAGTTCTTC. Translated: CASSPRQGSNEQFF.

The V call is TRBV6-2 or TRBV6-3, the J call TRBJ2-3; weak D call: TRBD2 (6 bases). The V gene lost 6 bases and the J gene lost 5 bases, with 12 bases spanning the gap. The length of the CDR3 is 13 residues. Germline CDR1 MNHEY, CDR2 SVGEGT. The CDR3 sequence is CASRRLDRDTQYF. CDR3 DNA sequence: TGTGCCAGCAGGCGACTAGACCGAGATACGCAGTATTTT.

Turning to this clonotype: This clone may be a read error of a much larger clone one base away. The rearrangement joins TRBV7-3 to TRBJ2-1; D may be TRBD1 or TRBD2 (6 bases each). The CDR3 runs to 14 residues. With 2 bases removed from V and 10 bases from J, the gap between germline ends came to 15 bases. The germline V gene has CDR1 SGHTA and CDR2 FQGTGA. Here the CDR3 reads CASSLSSGAYEQFF. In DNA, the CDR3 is TGTGCCAGCAGCTTATCATCGGGGGCCTACGAGCAGTTCTTC.

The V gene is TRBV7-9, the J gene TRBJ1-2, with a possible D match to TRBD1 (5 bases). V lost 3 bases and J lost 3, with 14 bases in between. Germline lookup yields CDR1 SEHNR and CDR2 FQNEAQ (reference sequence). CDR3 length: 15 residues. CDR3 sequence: CASSFEFGGDYGYTF. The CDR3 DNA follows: TGTGCCAGCAGCTTCGAGTTCGGGGGGGACTATGGCTACACCTTC.

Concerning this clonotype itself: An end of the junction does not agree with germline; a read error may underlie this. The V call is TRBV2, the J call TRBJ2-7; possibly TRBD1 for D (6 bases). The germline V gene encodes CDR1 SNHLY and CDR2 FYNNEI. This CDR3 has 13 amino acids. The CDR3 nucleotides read TGTGCCAGCAGAGAAGAACGACAGGCTAAGCAGTACTTC. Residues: CASREERQAKQYF.

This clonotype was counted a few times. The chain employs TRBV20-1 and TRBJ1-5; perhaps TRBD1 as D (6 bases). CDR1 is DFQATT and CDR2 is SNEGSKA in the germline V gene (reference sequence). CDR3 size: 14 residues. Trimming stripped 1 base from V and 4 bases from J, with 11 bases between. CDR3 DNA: TGCAGTGCTAGAGTAACAGGGTGGAATCAGCCCCAGCATTTT. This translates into CSARVTGWNQPQHF.